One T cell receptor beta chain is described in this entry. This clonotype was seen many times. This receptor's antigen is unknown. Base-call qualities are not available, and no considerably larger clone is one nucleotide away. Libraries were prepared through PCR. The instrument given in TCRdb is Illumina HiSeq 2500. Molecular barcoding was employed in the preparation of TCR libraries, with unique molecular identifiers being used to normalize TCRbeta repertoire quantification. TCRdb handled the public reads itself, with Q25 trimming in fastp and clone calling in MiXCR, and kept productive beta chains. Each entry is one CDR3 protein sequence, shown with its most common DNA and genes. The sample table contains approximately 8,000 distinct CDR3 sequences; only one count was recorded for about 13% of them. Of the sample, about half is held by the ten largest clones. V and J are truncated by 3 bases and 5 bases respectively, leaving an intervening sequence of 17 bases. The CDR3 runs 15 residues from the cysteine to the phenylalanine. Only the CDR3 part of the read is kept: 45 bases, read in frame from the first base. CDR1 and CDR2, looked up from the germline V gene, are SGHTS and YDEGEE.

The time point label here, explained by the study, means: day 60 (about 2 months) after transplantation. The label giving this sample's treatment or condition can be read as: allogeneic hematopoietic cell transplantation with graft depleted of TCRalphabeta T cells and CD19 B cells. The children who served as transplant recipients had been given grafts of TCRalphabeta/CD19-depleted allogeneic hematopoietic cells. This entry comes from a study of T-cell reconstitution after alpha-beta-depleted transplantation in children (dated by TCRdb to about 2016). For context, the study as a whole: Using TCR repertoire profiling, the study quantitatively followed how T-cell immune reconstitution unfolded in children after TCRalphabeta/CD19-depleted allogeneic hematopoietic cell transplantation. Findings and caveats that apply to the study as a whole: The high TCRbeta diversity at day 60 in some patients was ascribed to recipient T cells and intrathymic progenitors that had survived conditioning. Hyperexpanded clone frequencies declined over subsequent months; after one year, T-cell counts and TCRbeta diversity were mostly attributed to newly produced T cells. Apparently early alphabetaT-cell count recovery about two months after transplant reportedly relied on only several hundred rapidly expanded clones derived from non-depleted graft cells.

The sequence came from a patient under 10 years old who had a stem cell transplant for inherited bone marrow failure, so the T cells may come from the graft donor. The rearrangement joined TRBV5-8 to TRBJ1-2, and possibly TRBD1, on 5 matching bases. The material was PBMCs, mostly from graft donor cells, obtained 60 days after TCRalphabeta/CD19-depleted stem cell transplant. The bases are TGTGCCAGCAGCTCCTCCCCGGGACGAACTTATGGCTACACCTTC. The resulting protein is CASSSSPGRTYGYTF.